This TCR beta chain came from a study of blood T cell repertoires in COVID-19. This clone was detected a few times. The protocol was immunoSEQ multiplex PCR, while the TCRdb copy is restricted to in-frame clones and leaves out a portion. The sample lists 170,000 or so clones, 80% to 90% occurring once. Specimen: peripheral blood. The TCR sequence derives from a man aged 45-60 years with active or convalescent COVID-19.

The CDR3 loop reads CASSPRRAGDTEAFF. CDR3 nucleotide sequence: TGTGCCAGTAGTCCCCGGAGGGCGGGCGACACTGAAGCTTTCTTT. The chain combines TRBV19 with TRBJ1-1; D not certain. Germline V gene sequence: CDR1 LNHDA, CDR2 SQIVND (reference sequence). This CDR3 is built from 15 residues. The V and J ends lost 5 bases and 3 bases respectively, with 16 bases between them.